This TCR beta chain was documented in a study of memory CD4+ T cells and cytomegalovirus serostatus. In the original workflow: Out-of-frame sequences were removed, leaving around 2.2 million distinct TCRbeta sequences. Only in-frame clones appear in the TCRdb table, and some are missing; sequencing was by immunoSEQ multiplex PCR. The V and J calls and clone size were taken over from that table, and D and trimming were inferred from the DNA. The repertoire holds some 48,000 clones, with around 80% as singletons. Per germline, CDR1 KGHSH and CDR2 LQKENI. The V gene end was trimmed by 6 bases and the J gene end by 5 bases; junction bases not matched to a gene: 9. The CDR3 is made up of 15 amino acids. Single viable CD3+CD4+CD8-CD45RO+ cells were sorted as the memory CD4+ T cells. Donors' CMV status reflects serum IgG against pp150, pp28, p38, p52.

The TCR was taken from an adult in good health and CMV-seronegative. The sequencing sample was made of memory CD4+ T cells from blood. The chain carries TRBV18 and TRBJ2-7, with TRBD1 matching over 11 bases. CDR3 in DNA: TGTGCCAGCTCGGAACGGGACAGGGGGATGAACGAGCAGTACTTC. Its protein product is CASSERDRGMNEQYF.